These T cell receptor beta chains were read from a single sample in a study of CD4+ T cells in melanoma. Assay: immunoSEQ multiplex PCR; the TCRdb copy retains only in-frame clones and omits some. The sample has 12,000 to 15,000 clones, just over 70% seen once; the top ten hold approximately 11%. Sequencing was performed on cells from a culture (not recorded whether cultured in vitro). The origin of the receptors is a human donor with melanoma. Both conserved end residues are part of each CDR3. The D gene is left open where the match is weak. Rows may omit the clone size; those that give it use once, few, many or a size class.

abundance,d_gene,v_gene,j_gene,CDR3nt,CDR3aa
medium-sized,NA,TRBV6-4,TRBJ2-2,TGTGCCAGCAGTGAAGAAACAGGGACCACCGGGGAGCTGTTTTTT,CASSEETGTTGELFF
NA,NA,TRBV7-3,TRBJ2-1,TGTGCCAGCAGCTTAGTCCCAGCAACCCACAATGAGCAGTTCTTC,CASSLVPATHNEQFF
NA,NA,TRBV11-3,TRBJ2-6,TGTGCCAGCAGCTTAGGAGGTGGGGCCAACGTCCTGACTTTC,CASSLGGGANVLTF
NA,NA,TRBV4-1,TRBJ1-2,TGCGCCAGCAGGCCTCTGGGGGGGACTAACTATGGCTACACCTTC,CASRPLGGTNYGYTF
medium-sized,NA,TRBV4-2,TRBJ1-5,TGTGCCAGCAGCCATGTAGGGGTGGTGAATCAGCCCCAGCATTTT,CASSHVGVVNQPQHF
NA,TRBD1,TRBV5-5,TRBJ2-7,TGTGCCAGCAGCAGGGGACAGGACCTCTACGAGCAGTACTTC,CASSRGQDLYEQYF
NA,TRBD2,TRBV28,TRBJ2-3,TGTGCCAGCAGTTTAAAGCGGGGGAGCACAGATACGCAGTATTTT,CASSLKRGSTDTQYF
NA,NA,TRBV30,TRBJ2-5,TGTGCCTGGAGTGTCAGGGACATATGGGTCCAAGAGACCCAGTACTTC,CAWSVRDIWVQETQYF
NA,NA,TRBV28,TRBJ1-6,TGTGCCAGCAGTTTTCGATCGGTTAATTCACCCCTCCACTTT,CASSFRSVNSPLHF
few,NA,TRBV2,TRBJ2-7,TGTGCCAGCCTCCCTCTCGAGGGGACGAGCTACGAGCAGTACTTC,CASLPLEGTSYEQYF
NA,NA,TRBV6-1,TRBJ2-5,TGTGCCAGCAGTGAAAGGGGAGAGACCCAGTACTTC,CASSERGETQYF
NA,TRBD2,TRBV9,TRBJ2-5,TGTGCCAGCAGCCCTCATGCGAAGCGGGGGGCGGGGGAGACCCAGTACTTC,CASSPHAKRGAGETQYF
NA,TRBD1,TRBV9,TRBJ1-2,TGTGCCAGCAGCGAACGGGACCGGGACAGCGCCTATGGCTACACCTTC,CASSERDRDSAYGYTF
few,TRBD2,TRBV19,TRBJ2-4,TGTGCCAGTAGTATGAGGGAGGGACGGGCGACCCCCATAGCCAAAAACATTCAGTACTTC,CASSMREGRATPIAKNIQYF
NA,NA,TRBV15,TRBJ2-7,TGTGCCACCAGCAGAGATGGGCCCATCTCCTACGAGCAGTACTTC,CATSRDGPISYEQYF
NA,TRBD2,TRBV12-5,TRBJ2-1,TGTGCTAGTGGAGCCCCAATAGCGGGGAAGGCCTACAATGAGCAGTTCTTC,CASGAPIAGKAYNEQFF
NA,NA,TRBV2,TRBJ1-1,TGTGCCAGCGGTTTCAGTCGCGTAGTAGCTTTCTTT,CASGFSRVVAFF
NA,NA,TRBV10-2,TRBJ1-5,TGCGCCAGCTCAGTGGGCGAAGGTCAGCCCCAGCATTTT,CASSVGEGQPQHF
once,TRBD2,TRBV5-1,TRBJ2-7,TGCGCCAGCAGTCTTCAGGGAGGGAGCTCCTACGAGCAGTACTTC,CASSLQGGSSYEQYF
NA,NA,TRBV18,TRBJ2-3,TGTGCCAGCTCACCGCAGGGAGCAGATACGCAGTATTTT,CASSPQGADTQYF
NA,NA,TRBV5-6,TRBJ2-5,TGTGCCAGCAGCTTGGGAGGGGTAGAGACCCAGTACTTC,CASSLGGVETQYF
NA,TRBD1,TRBV19,TRBJ1-6,TGTGCCAGTAGTACCAACAGGGGTCCCCTCCACTTT,CASSTNRGPLHF
NA,NA,TRBV6-5,TRBJ2-7,TGTGCCAGCAGTTATGGGACGGAAAAATACGAGCAGTACTTC,CASSYGTEKYEQYF
NA,NA,TRBV6-5,TRBJ1-2,TGTGCCAGCAGTTACCTCGATCGCTATGGCTACACCTTC,CASSYLDRYGYTF
NA,NA,TRBV7-9,TRBJ1-2,TGTGCCAGCAGCGGCTACACCTTC,CASSGYTF
NA,NA,TRBV2,TRBJ2-7,TGTGCCAGCAGTGAATTGGAAAACTCCTACGAGCAGTACTTC,CASSELENSYEQYF
NA,NA,TRBV29-1,TRBJ2-4,TGCAGCGTTTTACAGGGGGGGAAGGACATTCAGTACTTC,CSVLQGGKDIQYF
NA,TRBD1,TRBV5-1,TRBJ2-1,TGCGCCAGCACGACCGAGATCGGGACAGGGGCCTACAATGAGCAGTTCTTC,CASTTEIGTGAYNEQFF
NA,TRBD2,TRBV6-5,TRBJ2-1,TGTGCCAGCAGTTACACCCCGGGCGGGGGGGCCTGGGAGCAGTTCTTC,CASSYTPGGGAWEQFF
NA,NA,TRBV21-1,TRBJ1-2,TGTGCCAGCAGCGAACGACAGGATTATGGCTACACCTTC,CASSERQDYGYTF
NA,NA,TRBV29-1,TRBJ2-2,TGCAGCGTTGAAGAATCTAGGTACACCGGGGAGCTGTTTTTT,CSVEESRYTGELFF
NA,TRBD2,TRBV30,TRBJ2-7,TGTGCCTGGAGTGTATTAGCGGGGGCGGGCCAGTACTTC,CAWSVLAGAGQYF
once,NA,TRBV21-1,TRBJ1-5,TGTGCCAGCAGCAAAGAGCCGGGTGAATGCGGTCAGCCCCAGCATTTT,CASSKEPGECGQPQHF
NA,NA,TRBV7-2,TRBJ1-5,TGTGCCAGCGCCCTCGGCCCCCAAGGCAATCAGCCCCAGCATTTT,CASALGPQGNQPQHF
NA,NA,TRBV5-1,TRBJ2-1,TGCGCCAGCAGCTTGACGACCTACAATGAGCAGTTCTTC,CASSLTTYNEQFF
NA,TRBD2,TRBV29-1,TRBJ2-2,TGCAGCGTTATCTCCCTAGCGGAGAACACCGGGGAGCTGTTTTTT,CSVISLAENTGELFF
NA,NA,TRBV18,TRBJ1-3,TGTGCCAGCTCACTACACGTCTGGAGCTCCTTTGGAAACACCATATATTTT,CASSLHVWSSFGNTIYF
NA,NA,TRBV7-9,TRBJ1-3,TGTGCCAGCAGCGGAAACACCATATATTTT,CASSGNTIYF
NA,NA,TRBV30,TRBJ1-1,TGTGCCTGGAGTGCCGCAGGGCCTGAAGCTTTCTTT,CAWSAAGPEAFF
few,NA,TRBV2,TRBJ1-2,TGTGCCAGCAGTGCAACGGGAGCCGTGAGAGGAGGCTACACCTTC,CASSATGAVRGGYTF
NA,NA,TRBV19,TRBJ2-2,TGTGCCAGTAGTAGAAGGGGGACGAACACCGGGGAGCTGTTTTTT,CASSRRGTNTGELFF
few,NA,TRBV4-1,TRBJ1-2,TGCGCCATAGGGACCCCCGGCGCTAACTATGGCTACACCTTC,CAIGTPGANYGYTF
NA,NA,TRBV5-6,TRBJ1-1,TGTGCCAGCAGCTTGGCAGACAACACTGAAGCTTTCTTT,CASSLADNTEAFF
NA,NA,TRBV2,TRBJ1-5,TGTGCCAGCAGGGATTATAGCAATCAGCCCCAGCATTTT,CASRDYSNQPQHF
few,NA,TRBV18,TRBJ2-7,TGTGCCAGCTCACAGGACCTGAACCAGCAGTACTTC,CASSQDLNQQYF